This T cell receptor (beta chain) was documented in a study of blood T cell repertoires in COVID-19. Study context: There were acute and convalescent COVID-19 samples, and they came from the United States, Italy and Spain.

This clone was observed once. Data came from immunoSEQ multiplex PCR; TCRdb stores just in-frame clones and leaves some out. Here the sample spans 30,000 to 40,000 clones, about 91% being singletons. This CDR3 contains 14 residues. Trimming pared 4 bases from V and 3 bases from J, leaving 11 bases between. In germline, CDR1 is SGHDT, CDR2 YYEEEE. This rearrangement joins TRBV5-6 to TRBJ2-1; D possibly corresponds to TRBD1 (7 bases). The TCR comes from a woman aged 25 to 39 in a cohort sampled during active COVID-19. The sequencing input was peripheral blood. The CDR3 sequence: CASSLRGDYNEQFF. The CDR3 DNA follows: TGTGCCAGCAGCCTCAGGGGGGACTACAATGAGCAGTTCTTC.